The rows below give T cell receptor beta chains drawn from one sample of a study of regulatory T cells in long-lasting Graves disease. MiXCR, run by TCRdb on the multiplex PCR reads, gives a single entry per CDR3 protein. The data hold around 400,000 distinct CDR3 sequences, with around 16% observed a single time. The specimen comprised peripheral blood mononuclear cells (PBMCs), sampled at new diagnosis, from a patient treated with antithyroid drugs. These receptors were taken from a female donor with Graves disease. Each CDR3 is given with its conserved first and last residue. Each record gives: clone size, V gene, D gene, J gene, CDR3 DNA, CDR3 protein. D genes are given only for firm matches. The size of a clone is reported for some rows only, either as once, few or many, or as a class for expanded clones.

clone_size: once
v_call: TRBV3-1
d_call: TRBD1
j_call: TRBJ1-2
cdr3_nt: TGTGCCAGCAGCCCTGGGACAGGGTACTATGGCTACACCTTT
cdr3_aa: CASSPGTGYYGYTF

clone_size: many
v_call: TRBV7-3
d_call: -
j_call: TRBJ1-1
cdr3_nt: TGTGCCAGCAGCTTAGGAGAAATGAACACTGAAGCTTTCTTT
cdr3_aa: CASSLGEMNTEAFF

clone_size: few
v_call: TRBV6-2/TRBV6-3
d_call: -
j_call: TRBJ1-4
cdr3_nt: TGTGCCAGCAGTGAAGCGGCAGGGGTCAGCGAAAAACTGTTTTTT
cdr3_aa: CASSEAAGVSEKLFF

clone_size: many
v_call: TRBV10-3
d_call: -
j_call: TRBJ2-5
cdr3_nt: TGTGCCATCAGTGACAGGGATAACCAAGAGACCCAGTACTTC
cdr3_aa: CAISDRDNQETQYF

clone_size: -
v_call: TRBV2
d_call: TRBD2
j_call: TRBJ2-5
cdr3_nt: TGTGCCAGCGCCAACGGGAGGGCCCTCCCGACCCAGTACTTC
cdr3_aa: CASANGRALPTQYF

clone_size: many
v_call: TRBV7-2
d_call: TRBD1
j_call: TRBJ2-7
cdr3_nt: TGTGCCAGCAGCAGAACAGGGGGCCCGGAGCAGTACTTC
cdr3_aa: CASSRTGGPEQYF

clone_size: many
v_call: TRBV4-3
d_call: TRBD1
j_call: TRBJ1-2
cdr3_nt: TGCGCCAGCAGACCCCATTTATCGGGACAGGGGGCGTGCTATGGCTACACCTTC
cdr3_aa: CASRPHLSGQGACYGYTF

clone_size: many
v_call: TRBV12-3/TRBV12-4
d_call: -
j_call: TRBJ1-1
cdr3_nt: TGTGCCAGCAGGCCGACAGTGAACACTGAAGCTTTCTTT
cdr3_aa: CASRPTVNTEAFF

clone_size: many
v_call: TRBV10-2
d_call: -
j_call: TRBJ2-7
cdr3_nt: TGCGCCAGCAGTGAGTCTGGGTTTCCGGGGGAGCAGTACTTC
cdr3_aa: CASSESGFPGEQYF

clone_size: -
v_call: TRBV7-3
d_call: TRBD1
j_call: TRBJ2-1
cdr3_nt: TGTGCCAGCAGCTTAGGGACAGAGGAGACCCAGTTCTTC
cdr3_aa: CASSLGTEETQFF

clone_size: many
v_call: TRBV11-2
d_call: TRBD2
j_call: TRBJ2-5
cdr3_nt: TGTGCCAGCAGCTTCCTAGCGGGGGATGCCATGCGGCAAGAGACCCAGTACTTC
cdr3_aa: CASSFLAGDAMRQETQYF

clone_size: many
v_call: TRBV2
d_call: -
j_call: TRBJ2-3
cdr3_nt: TGTGCCAGCAGTGAAAATGTTGTCGCAGATACGCAGTATTTT
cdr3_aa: CASSENVVADTQYF

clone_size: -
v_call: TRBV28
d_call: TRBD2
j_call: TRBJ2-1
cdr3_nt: TGTGCCAGCAGACACAGCGGGGGTGAGCAGTTCTTC
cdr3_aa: CASRHSGGEQFF

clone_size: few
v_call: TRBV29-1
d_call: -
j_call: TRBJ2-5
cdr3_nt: TGCAGCGCGGAGACAGAGCAAGAGACCCAGTACTTC
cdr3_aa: CSAETEQETQYF

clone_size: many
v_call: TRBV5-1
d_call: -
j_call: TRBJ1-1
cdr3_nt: TGCGCCAGCAGCTTGGCGCGTTTTTCGGGCTTTGGCGCTGAAGCTTTCTTT
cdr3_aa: CASSLARFSGFGAEAFF

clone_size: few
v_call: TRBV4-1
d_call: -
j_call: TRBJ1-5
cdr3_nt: TGCGCCAGCAGCCCCCTGGGAGGTCCTCAGCCCCAGCATTTT
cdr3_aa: CASSPLGGPQPQHF

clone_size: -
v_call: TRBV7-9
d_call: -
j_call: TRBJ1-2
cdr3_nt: TGTGCCAGCAGCTTAGCTGGCCTTAACTATGGCTACACCTTC
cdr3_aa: CASSLAGLNYGYTF

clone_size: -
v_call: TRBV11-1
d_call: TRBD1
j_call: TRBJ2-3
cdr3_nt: TGTGCCAGCACCGCCCGAGACAGGGGCATCGATACGCAGTATTTT
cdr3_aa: CASTARDRGIDTQYF